Listed below are T cell receptor beta chains from one sample, sequenced in a study of response to subunit inactivated influenza vaccine. TCRdb re-analysed the RT-PCR reads in MiXCR, keeping a single row per CDR3 protein. Of around 190,000 distinct CDR3 sequences in the sample, about 10% were seen once. The sample here was non-naive T cells sorted from PBMCs, taken on the day of vaccination. The receptor source for this set is a man between 45 and 60 years old who received an inactivated influenza vaccine. CDR3s include the opening cysteine and the closing phenylalanine or tryptophan. D genes are given only for firm matches. Clone size is shown for a subset of rows, as once, few, many or a class of expanded clone.

V: TRBV7-9; D: .; size: .; J: TRBJ2-1; DNA: TGTGCCAGCAGTTGGGCTATGTATGAGCAGTTCTTC; CDR3: CASSWAMYEQFF
V: TRBV7-2; D: TRBD1; size: .; J: TRBJ2-7; DNA: TGTGCCAGCAGCTTACCGGCGGACAGGGTTGACTACGAGCAGTACTTC; CDR3: CASSLPADRVDYEQYF
V: TRBV11-2; D: .; size: many; J: TRBJ1-1; DNA: TGTGCCAGCAGCTTAGTGGGGGGGCAGGAAGCTTTCTTT; CDR3: CASSLVGGQEAFF
V: TRBV6-5; D: TRBD2; size: .; J: TRBJ2-1; DNA: TGTGCCAGCAGTTACGCCGGACTAGCGGGGGTGTACAATGAGCAGTTCTTC; CDR3: CASSYAGLAGVYNEQFF
V: TRBV6-5; D: .; size: .; J: TRBJ2-5; DNA: TGTGCCAGCAGTTACGGCGGGATGCAAGAGACCCAGTACTTC; CDR3: CASSYGGMQETQYF
V: TRBV20-1; D: TRBD2; size: .; J: TRBJ2-3; DNA: TGCAGTGCTAGAAGCTCCACTAGCGGCCGCACAGATACGCAGTATTTT; CDR3: CSARSSTSGRTDTQYF
V: TRBV30; D: .; size: .; J: TRBJ1-4; DNA: TGTGCCTGGAGTGTACTATCCCAGGGGAGGGAAAAACTGTTTTTT; CDR3: CAWSVLSQGREKLFF
V: TRBV3-1; D: .; size: few; J: TRBJ2-5; DNA: TGTGCCAGCAGCCTTTGGGGCGGACAAGGAAAAGAGACCCAGTACTTC; CDR3: CASSLWGGQGKETQYF
V: TRBV7-2; D: .; size: few; J: TRBJ1-4; DNA: TGTGCCAGCAGCGGAAGGGTTTCGACTAATGAAAAACTGTTTTTT; CDR3: CASSGRVSTNEKLFF
V: TRBV12-3/TRBV12-4; D: .; size: few; J: TRBJ2-3; DNA: TGTGCCAGCAGACCGATAAGGGGTAGCACAGATACGCAGTATTTT; CDR3: CASRPIRGSTDTQYF
V: TRBV15; D: TRBD1; size: .; J: TRBJ2-7; DNA: TGTGCCACCACCCGACAGGGAGTTAGCGAGCAGTACTTC; CDR3: CATTRQGVSEQYF
V: TRBV12-3/TRBV12-4; D: TRBD1; size: few; J: TRBJ1-1; DNA: TGTGCCAGCAGTTTTGGGGACAGCGGATTCAACACTGAAGCTTTCTTT; CDR3: CASSFGDSGFNTEAFF
V: TRBV19; D: TRBD2; size: .; J: TRBJ2-1; DNA: TGTGCCAGTACCGTAACTAGCGGGGGGTACAATGAGCAGTTCTTC; CDR3: CASTVTSGGYNEQFF
V: TRBV7-8; D: .; size: few; J: TRBJ2-7; DNA: TGTGCCAGCAGCTTAGGGCCAATTAGCAGCGAGCAGTACTTC; CDR3: CASSLGPISSEQYF
V: TRBV12-3/TRBV12-4; D: .; size: many; J: TRBJ1-6; DNA: TGTGCCAGCAGAGGGAGCTCCTATAATTCACCCCTCCACTTT; CDR3: CASRGSSYNSPLHF
V: TRBV3-1; D: TRBD1; size: few; J: TRBJ1-2; DNA: TGTGCCAGCAGCCAAGATCCCCCACAGGGGTTCCCCTCGTACGGCTACACCTTC; CDR3: CASSQDPPQGFPSYGYTF
V: TRBV5-8; D: TRBD1; size: .; J: TRBJ2-3; DNA: TGTGCCAGCAGCCTTGGGACAGGAGGACTTAGCACAGATACGCAGTATTTT; CDR3: CASSLGTGGLSTDTQYF
V: TRBV5-1; D: .; size: .; J: TRBJ2-5; DNA: TGCGCCAGCAGCTTGGGGAGCGGGTCCGGTCAAGAGACCCAGTACTTC; CDR3: CASSLGSGSGQETQYF
V: TRBV27; D: .; size: many; J: TRBJ1-1; DNA: TGTGCCAGCAGTCCTACAGGGTTGGGCACTGAAGCTTTCTTT; CDR3: CASSPTGLGTEAFF
V: TRBV20-1; D: TRBD2; size: .; J: TRBJ2-1; DNA: TGCAGTGCTAGAAACCTAGCGGGAGGAGATGAGCAGTTCTTC; CDR3: CSARNLAGGDEQFF
V: TRBV7-2; D: .; size: few; J: TRBJ1-1; DNA: TGTGCCAGCAGCAGCCGGGGTGGCACTGAAGCTTTCTTT; CDR3: CASSSRGGTEAFF
V: TRBV20-1; D: TRBD1; size: few; J: TRBJ1-1; DNA: TGCAGTGCAACCGGGACAGCAAATTCGGGAGCTTTCTTT; CDR3: CSATGTANSGAFF
V: TRBV7-8; D: .; size: .; J: TRBJ1-2; DNA: TGTGCCAGCAGCTCGGACATCTCCTATGGCTACACCTTC; CDR3: CASSSDISYGYTF
V: TRBV20-1; D: .; size: many; J: TRBJ2-1; DNA: TGCAGTGCTAGAGAGGGGCTTTTCACCTACAATGAGCAGTTCTTC; CDR3: CSAREGLFTYNEQFF
V: TRBV10-3; D: .; size: few; J: TRBJ1-2; DNA: TGTGCCATCAGCGGATTAACAGGCGTCGGGGGCTACACCTTC; CDR3: CAISGLTGVGGYTF
V: TRBV20-1; D: TRBD1; size: many; J: TRBJ1-1; DNA: TGCAGTGCCCGGGACAGGGGGCTCTCGAACACTGAAGCTTTCTTT; CDR3: CSARDRGLSNTEAFF
V: TRBV7-9; D: .; size: .; J: TRBJ1-5; DNA: TGTGCCAGCAGCTTGTCGGGGGCGGGCAATCAGCCCCAGCATTTT; CDR3: CASSLSGAGNQPQHF
V: TRBV5-1; D: .; size: many; J: TRBJ1-6; DNA: TGCGCCAGCAGCTCGGGACTGCTAGACTCCTATAATTCACCCCTCCACTTT; CDR3: CASSSGLLDSYNSPLHF
V: TRBV29-1; D: .; size: .; J: TRBJ2-7; DNA: TGCAGCGTGGGGGCGGGTCTCTACGAGCAGTACTTC; CDR3: CSVGAGLYEQYF
V: TRBV18; D: TRBD1; size: .; J: TRBJ2-1; DNA: TGTGCCAGCTCACGCTACAGGGGACAGGGAAACAATGAGCAGTTCTTC; CDR3: CASSRYRGQGNNEQFF
V: TRBV7-9; D: TRBD2; size: many; J: TRBJ2-7; DNA: TGTGCCAGCAGCTTAGCAGCGGGAGGGCCCCACGAGCAGTACTTC; CDR3: CASSLAAGGPHEQYF
V: TRBV19; D: .; size: few; J: TRBJ2-4; DNA: TGTGCCAGTAGTATTTATGGGGGCGGGACCAAAAACATTCAGTACTTC; CDR3: CASSIYGGGTKNIQYF
V: TRBV9; D: .; size: many; J: TRBJ2-3; DNA: TGTGCCAGCAGCGTAGCACGGGGTGGGGGACACTTCACAGATACGCAGTATTTT; CDR3: CASSVARGGGHFTDTQYF
V: TRBV4-1; D: TRBD2; size: few; J: TRBJ2-3; DNA: TGCGCCAGCAGCCAAGACGGGGGGGCCTCCACAGATACGCAGTATTTT; CDR3: CASSQDGGASTDTQYF
V: TRBV5-1; D: .; size: few; J: TRBJ1-2; DNA: TGCGCCAGCAGCTTGGGAGGGGGCTACACCTTC; CDR3: CASSLGGGYTF
V: TRBV2; D: .; size: few; J: TRBJ2-5; DNA: TGTGCCAGCAGTGATCAGGGGAAGCAAGAGACCCAGTACTTC; CDR3: CASSDQGKQETQYF
V: TRBV4-3; D: TRBD1; size: few; J: TRBJ1-2; DNA: TGCGCCAGCAGCCAAACCCTAACAACAGGGGGTGCGGGCTACACCTTC; CDR3: CASSQTLTTGGAGYTF
V: TRBV12-3/TRBV12-4; D: .; size: many; J: TRBJ1-3; DNA: TGTGCCAGCAGTCAGGACAGTTTGATCGGAAACACCATATATTTT; CDR3: CASSQDSLIGNTIYF
V: TRBV7-2; D: .; size: many; J: TRBJ1-3; DNA: TGTGCCAGCAGCCAAGGGACACGGCAGCTATTGGCTGGAAACACCATATATTTT; CDR3: CASSQGTRQLLAGNTIYF
V: TRBV28; D: .; size: few; J: TRBJ2-2; DNA: TGTGCCAGCAGTTTAAGGCAGGTTAGAAGAACCGGGGAGCTGTTTTTT; CDR3: CASSLRQVRRTGELFF
V: TRBV27; D: .; size: few; J: TRBJ2-2; DNA: TGTGCCAGCAGTTTGGGAGAGACCAGCACCGGGGAGCTGTTTTTT; CDR3: CASSLGETSTGELFF
V: TRBV12-3/TRBV12-4; D: TRBD1; size: .; J: TRBJ2-1; DNA: TGTGCCAGCACCCGGGACAGGGGGCACAATGAGCAGTTCTTC; CDR3: CASTRDRGHNEQFF
V: TRBV20-1; D: .; size: .; J: TRBJ2-7; DNA: TGCAGTGCTAGAGATCCTGTTTCCGGGACTCGTCCCTACGAGCAGTACTTC; CDR3: CSARDPVSGTRPYEQYF
V: TRBV19; D: TRBD2; size: .; J: TRBJ2-1; DNA: TGTGCCAGTAGTATCTTCGGACTAGCGGTCTACAATGAGCAGTTCTTC; CDR3: CASSIFGLAVYNEQFF
V: TRBV6-7; D: TRBD2; size: .; J: TRBJ2-1; DNA: TGTGCCAGCAGTCCCCAGGAGCGGGAGGGTAACAATGAGCAGTTCTTC; CDR3: CASSPQEREGNNEQFF
V: TRBV20-1; D: .; size: .; J: TRBJ1-2; DNA: TGCAGTGCTAGTGCGGGGCTAAGAGGCTACACCTTC; CDR3: CSASAGLRGYTF
V: TRBV2; D: .; size: many; J: TRBJ2-7; DNA: TGTGCCAGCAGTGACGAGGAGCAGTACTTC; CDR3: CASSDEEQYF
V: TRBV18; D: .; size: .; J: TRBJ2-2; DNA: TGTGCCAGCTCACCACTAGCGGACTATAACACCGGGGAGCTGTTTTTT; CDR3: CASSPLADYNTGELFF
V: TRBV5-5; D: .; size: .; J: TRBJ2-2; DNA: TGTGCCAGCAGCGTCCAGCGCCTCGCGAACACCGGGGAGCTGTTTTTT; CDR3: CASSVQRLANTGELFF
V: TRBV6-5; D: .; size: many; J: TRBJ2-1; DNA: TGTGCCAGCAGTTACGCTCCATCTAGCACTAAATACAATGAGCAGTTCTTC; CDR3: CASSYAPSSTKYNEQFF
V: TRBV7-8; D: .; size: few; J: TRBJ1-5; DNA: TGTGCCAGCAGCTCCACGTCCCGGGGCGCGAATCAGCCCCAGCATTTT; CDR3: CASSSTSRGANQPQHF
V: TRBV7-2; D: .; size: .; J: TRBJ2-3; DNA: TGTGCCAGCAGCCCAAACAGGTTTTGGGATACGCAGTATTTT; CDR3: CASSPNRFWDTQYF
V: TRBV3-1; D: .; size: .; J: TRBJ2-7; DNA: TGTGCCAGCAGCCAAGCGGGTACCATCCAGGGGCCCTATTCTTACGAGCGGTACTTC; CDR3: CASSQAGTIQGPYSYERYF
V: TRBV5-6; D: .; size: many; J: TRBJ1-3; DNA: TGTGCCAGCAGCTTCCGGTCCGGTAGAAACACCATATATTTT; CDR3: CASSFRSGRNTIYF
V: TRBV7-8; D: TRBD2; size: .; J: TRBJ2-7; DNA: TGTGCCAGCGCAGCGGGAGAGATCTACGAGCAGTACTTC; CDR3: CASAAGEIYEQYF
V: TRBV29-1; D: .; size: few; J: TRBJ1-2; DNA: TGCAGCGTTGAATCGAAAGGTACGCGTGGCTACACCTTC; CDR3: CSVESKGTRGYTF